This is a list of T cell receptor beta chains from one sample in a study of CD8 T cells in Susac syndrome. TCRdb used MiXCR to reprocess the immunoSEQ multiplex PCR reads, holding one entry per CDR3 protein. The profile shows 150,000 or so distinct CDR3 sequences, roughly 95% of them singletons. Sequencing was carried out using CD4+ T cells from PBMCs. The source of these receptors is a human donor with multiple sclerosis. Each CDR3 is given with its conserved first and last residue. D genes are given only for firm matches. Clone size is stated in some rows and not others, as once, few, many or a class when expanded.

size	D	V	J	DNA	CDR3
NA	TRBD1	TRBV7-9	TRBJ1-1	TGTGCCAGCAGCTTTGGACAGGGGAATACTGAAGCTTTCTTT	CASSFGQGNTEAFF
once	NA	TRBV29-1	TRBJ2-2	TGCAGCGTTGAAGATCGACCAGGAGACACCGGGGAGCTGTTTTTT	CSVEDRPGDTGELFF
NA	TRBD1	TRBV5-1	TRBJ1-1	TGCGCCAGCAGCTTGGTCGGACAGGGTAACACTGAAGCTTTCTTT	CASSLVGQGNTEAFF
NA	NA	TRBV3-1	TRBJ1-5	TGTGCCAGCAGCCAAGCGCACAATCAGCCCCAGCATTTT	CASSQAHNQPQHF
NA	NA	TRBV5-1	TRBJ1-5	TGCGCCAGCAGCTTGGCCGGTCCCCAGCCCCAGCATTTT	CASSLAGPQPQHF
NA	NA	TRBV3-1	TRBJ1-1	TGTGCCAGCAGCCAACCGGGACGGGACACTGAAGCTTTCTTT	CASSQPGRDTEAFF
NA	NA	TRBV5-1	TRBJ1-2	TGCGCCAGCAGCTTGCTCTGGGCCGGCACATCCTATGGCTACACCTTC	CASSLLWAGTSYGYTF
NA	NA	TRBV10-3	TRBJ1-1	TGTGCCATCAGTGAGAGGAGGAGGGATAGCACTGAAGCTTTCTTT	CAISERRRDSTEAFF
NA	NA	TRBV3-1	TRBJ2-2	TGTGCCAGCAGCCCGGACACAACTATGTCGGGGGAGCTGTTTTTT	CASSPDTTMSGELFF
NA	NA	TRBV20-1	TRBJ2-7	TGCAGTGCTAGTACTCAGGGCGAGCAGTACTTC	CSASTQGEQYF
NA	NA	TRBV12-3/TRBV12-4	TRBJ2-7	TGTGCCAGCAGCCAGACTGCGACCTACGAGCAGTACTTC	CASSQTATYEQYF
once	NA	TRBV7-8	TRBJ1-5	TGTGCCAGCAGCTTAGTCCGGCAGGGGAGACAGCCCCAGCATTTT	CASSLVRQGRQPQHF
NA	TRBD1	TRBV19	TRBJ1-4	TGTGCCAGTAGTATACTGGGACAGGGGAATGAAAAACTGTTTTTT	CASSILGQGNEKLFF
NA	NA	TRBV14	TRBJ2-1	TGTGCCAGCAGCGCTGGGGGGCCGTCACAGTTCTTC	CASSAGGPSQFF
NA	NA	TRBV7-2	TRBJ2-3	TGTGCCAGCAGCTTGGACTTCACAGATACGCAGTATTTT	CASSLDFTDTQYF
NA	TRBD2	TRBV4-2	TRBJ2-2	TGTGCCAGCAGCCGGGGGACCGGGACTAGCGGGCTTGGGGATCCCGGGGAGCTGTTTTTT	CASSRGTGTSGLGDPGELFF
NA	NA	TRBV2	TRBJ1-6	TGTGCCAGCATGGGGGCCCGGGGTTCACCCCTCCACTTT	CASMGARGSPLHF
NA	NA	TRBV3-1	TRBJ1-5	TGTGCCAGCAGCCAAGATGTGGGGCGCAATCAGCCCCAGCATTTT	CASSQDVGRNQPQHF
NA	NA	TRBV19	TRBJ1-5	TGTGCCAGTAGTGGCGTGCGGGGAGGTCAGCCCCAGCATTTT	CASSGVRGGQPQHF
NA	TRBD2	TRBV7-2	TRBJ2-7	TGTGCCAGCACCGAAGGGAGGGGACCCTACGAGCAGTACTTC	CASTEGRGPYEQYF
NA	TRBD1	TRBV5-4	TRBJ2-2	TGTGCCAGCAGCCGCCGGGACAGGGGCAACACCGGGGAGCTGTTTTTT	CASSRRDRGNTGELFF